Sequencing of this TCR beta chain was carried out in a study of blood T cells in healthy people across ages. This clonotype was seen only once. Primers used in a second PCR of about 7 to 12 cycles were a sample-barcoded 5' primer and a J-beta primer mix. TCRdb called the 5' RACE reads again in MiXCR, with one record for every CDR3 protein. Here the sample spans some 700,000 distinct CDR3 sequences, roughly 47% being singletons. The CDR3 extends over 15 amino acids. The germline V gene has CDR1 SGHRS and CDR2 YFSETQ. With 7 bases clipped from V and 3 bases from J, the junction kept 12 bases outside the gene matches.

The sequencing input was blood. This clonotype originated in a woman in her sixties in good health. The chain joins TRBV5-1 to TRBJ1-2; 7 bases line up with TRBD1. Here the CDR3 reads CASRPPGGMDYGYTF. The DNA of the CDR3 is TGCGCCAGCCGACCGCCAGGGGGGATGGACTATGGCTACACCTTC.